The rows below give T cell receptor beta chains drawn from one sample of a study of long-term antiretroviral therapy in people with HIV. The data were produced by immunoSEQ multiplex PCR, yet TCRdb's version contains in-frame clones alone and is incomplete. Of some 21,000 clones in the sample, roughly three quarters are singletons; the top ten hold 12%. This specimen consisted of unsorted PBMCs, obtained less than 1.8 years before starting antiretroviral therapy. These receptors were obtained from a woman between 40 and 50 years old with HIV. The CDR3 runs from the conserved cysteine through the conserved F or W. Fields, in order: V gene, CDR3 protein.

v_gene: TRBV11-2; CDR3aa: CASSVKERIMNTEAFF
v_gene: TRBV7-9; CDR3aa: CASSSQAVATETQYF
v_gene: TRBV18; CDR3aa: CASSPNRKNLGKGEQYF
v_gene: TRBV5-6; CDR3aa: CASSLGQIERLYGYTF
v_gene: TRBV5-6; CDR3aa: CASSLAISGTGTEKLFF
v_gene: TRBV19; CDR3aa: CASSRRDRDNYGYTF
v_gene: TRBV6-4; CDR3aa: CASAAGGAGDTQYF
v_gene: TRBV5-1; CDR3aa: CASSFTWRGGVDTQYF
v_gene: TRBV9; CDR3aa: CASSVPGSNEKLFF
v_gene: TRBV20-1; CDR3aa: CSARQTGEQFF
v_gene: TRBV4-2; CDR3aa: CASSHGGVVEQYF
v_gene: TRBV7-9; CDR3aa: CASSLGDSRRILTSPLHF
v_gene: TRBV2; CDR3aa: CASDQGNYGYTF
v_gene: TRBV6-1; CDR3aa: CASCDGPSNQPQHF
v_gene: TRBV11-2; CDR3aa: CASKERQTGELFF
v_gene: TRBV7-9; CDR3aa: CASSPSQGASGELFF
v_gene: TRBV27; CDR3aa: CASSPSTDGLNEKLFF
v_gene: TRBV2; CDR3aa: CASSEVIAGAYEQYF
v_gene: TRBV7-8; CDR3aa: CASSLAVTYEQYF
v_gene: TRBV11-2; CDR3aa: CASSPDRANTGELFF
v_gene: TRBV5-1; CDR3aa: CASSASGTGVYEQYF
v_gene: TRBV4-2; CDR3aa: CASSPTEYYGYTF
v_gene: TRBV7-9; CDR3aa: CASSWFGTSGGGYTF
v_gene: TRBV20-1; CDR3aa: CSASYGETQYF
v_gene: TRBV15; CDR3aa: CATSRDKGAGGIQGGYTF
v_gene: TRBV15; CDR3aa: CATSRGGGAATNEKLFF
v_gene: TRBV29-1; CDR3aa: CSVGVADTQYF
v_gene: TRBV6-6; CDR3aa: CASTNAPLSNQPQHF
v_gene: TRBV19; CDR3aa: CASSIDHLSGNSYNEQFF
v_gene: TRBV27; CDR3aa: CASRRGVDTGELFF
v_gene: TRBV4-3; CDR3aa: CASSQGQNRFNEKLFF
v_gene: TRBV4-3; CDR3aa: CASSRDRESYEQYF
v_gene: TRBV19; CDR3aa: CASSMVGSEQYF
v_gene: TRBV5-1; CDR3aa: CASSFQDGGELFF
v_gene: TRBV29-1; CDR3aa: CSVTGGMNTEAFF
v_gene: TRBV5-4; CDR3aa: CASSFKGTNYEQYF
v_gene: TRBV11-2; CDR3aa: CASSSSAGQPIYGYTF
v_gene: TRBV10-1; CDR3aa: CASSIPIAGARNEQFF
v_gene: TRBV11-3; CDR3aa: CASSLDMGRRNTEAFF
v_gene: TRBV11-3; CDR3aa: CASSRDITYNEQFF
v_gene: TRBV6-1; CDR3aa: CASSAEGLNTEAFF
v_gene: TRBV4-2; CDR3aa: CASSQEGSGGDTQYF
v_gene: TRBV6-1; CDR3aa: CASEDRSHYEQYF
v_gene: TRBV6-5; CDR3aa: CASSSGAVANYGYTF
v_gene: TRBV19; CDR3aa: CASSIWDTRSNYGYTF
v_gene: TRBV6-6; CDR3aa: CASKDRGRNTEAFF